This T cell receptor (beta chain) appears in the sequencing data of a study of blood T cell repertoires in COVID-19. At the level of the study: Sites across the United States, Italy and Spain contributed samples from acute and convalescent COVID-19.

The CDR3 runs to 16 residues. The V and J ends lost 5 bases and 4 bases, in that order; junction bases with no gene match: 5. Germline V lookup: CDR1 MGHRA, CDR2 YSYEKL. The protocol was immunoSEQ multiplex PCR, while the TCRdb copy is restricted to in-frame clones and leaves out a portion. This table holds fewer than 150,000 clones, about 90% found once. This chain uses TRBV4-1 with TRBJ2-3; 14 positions match TRBD2. Sequenced input: peripheral blood. The clonotype was recovered from a man aged 65 to 85 who had recovered from COVID-19. CDR3 in amino acids: CASSDRTSGRPDTQYF. The CDR3 DNA is TGCGCCAGCAGCGACCGGACTAGCGGGAGGCCAGATACGCAGTATTTT.